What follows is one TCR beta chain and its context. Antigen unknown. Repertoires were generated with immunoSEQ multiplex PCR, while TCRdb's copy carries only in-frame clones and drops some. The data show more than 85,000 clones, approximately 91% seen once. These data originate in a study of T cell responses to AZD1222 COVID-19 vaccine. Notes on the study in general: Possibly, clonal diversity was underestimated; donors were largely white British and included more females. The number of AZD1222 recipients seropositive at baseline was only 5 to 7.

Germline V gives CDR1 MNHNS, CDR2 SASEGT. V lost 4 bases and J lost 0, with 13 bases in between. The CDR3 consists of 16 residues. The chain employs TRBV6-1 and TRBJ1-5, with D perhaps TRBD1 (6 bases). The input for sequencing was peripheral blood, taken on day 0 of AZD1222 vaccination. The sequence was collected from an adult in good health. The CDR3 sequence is CASSGTGTHSNQPQHF. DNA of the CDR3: TGTGCCAGCAGTGGAACAGGGACCCATAGCAATCAGCCCCAGCATTTT.